This entry lists 25 T cell receptor beta chains sequenced from one sample in a study of blood T cells in healthy people across ages. Together with a sample-barcoded 5' primer, a J-beta primer mix was included in a second PCR lasting roughly 6 to 12 cycles. MiXCR was run by TCRdb on the 5' RACE reads, yielding one entry per CDR3 protein. The top ten clones hold around 3% of a sample with 700,000 to 900,000 distinct CDR3 sequences, under 30% of them seen once. This same sample was also part of a study on T cells of mothers and their children.

Sequencing used blood. All receptors derive from a boy between 5 and 17 years old in good health.

This clonotype has only a few counts. The V gene is TRBV9, the J gene TRBJ2-7; 7 nucleotides agree with TRBD1. CDR1 is SGDLS, CDR2 YYNGEE, per germline. V lost 3 bases, J lost 0 bases, and 6 bases stayed unmatched. The CDR3 is 15 amino acids. CDR3 bases: TGTGCCAGCAGCGCCGGGACAGCCTACTCCTACGAGCAGTACTTC. Protein product: CASSAGTAYSYEQYF.

This clonotype was seen more than once but under ten times. The V gene is TRBV4-2, the J gene TRBJ2-5; TRBD2 aligns across 8 bases. The J call may be mistaken, given a closer DNA end match to TRBJ2-7. This CDR3 comprises 16 residues. Germline V CDR1 and CDR2: LGHNA, YNFKEQ. The CDR3, as DNA: TGTGCCAGCAGCTACATGTCGGCGGGGGGTTCCCACGAGCAGTACTTC. Its protein product is CASSYMSAGGSHEQYF.

The chain employs TRBV20-1 and TRBJ1-2; TRBD1 might be the D (6 bases). V was pared by 4 bases and J by 4 bases, with 13 bases between. The germline V gene encodes CDR1 DFQATT and CDR2 SNEGSKA (reference sequence). The CDR3 is 13 residues long. This CDR3 reads CSANRDTLYGYTF. For the CDR3, the DNA is TGCAGTGCTAACCGGGACACCCTCTATGGCTACACCTTC.

The chain couples TRBV6-1 to TRBJ1-5; D is undetermined. The CDR3 totals 14 residues. From germline, CDR1 is MNHNS and CDR2 SASEGT. V lost 4 bases and J 5 bases, leaving 12 bases between the germline ends. CDR3 region: CASSVRGGDQPQHF. CDR3 bases: TGTGCCAGCAGTGTCCGGGGAGGAGATCAGCCCCAGCATTTT.

V and J are TRBV20-1 and TRBJ2-1; no firm D call. The CDR3 runs 13 residues. V lost 3 bases, J lost 2 bases, and 8 bases lay in between. Germline CDR1 reads DFQATT; CDR2 reads SNEGSKA (reference sequence). CDR3 coding DNA: TGCAGTGCTAGGGGCCTTACCTACAATGAGCAGTTCTTC. Its protein product is CSARGLTYNEQFF.

The CDR3 DNA reads as TGTGCCAGCAGTTACCAGGGACCCTATGGCTACACCTTC. It is translated as CASSYQGPYGYTF. The chain couples TRBV6-5 to TRBJ1-2; tentatively, D is TRBD1 (5 bases). The CDR3 extends over 13 amino acids. Germline lookup yields CDR1 MNHEY and CDR2 SVGAGI. Trimming stripped 2 bases from V and 4 bases from J, with 8 bases between.

This sequence joins TRBV27 and TRBJ2-2, with D perhaps assigned TRBD1 or TRBD2 (5 bases each). The CDR3 sequence is 13 residues long. Germline loops: CDR1 MNHEY, CDR2 SMNVEV (reference sequence). V lost 6 bases and J lost 6, with 11 bases in between. CDR3 amino acids: CASRQEDAGELFF. The CDR3 coding sequence is TGTGCCAGCAGACAGGAGGACGCCGGGGAGCTGTTTTTT.

This clonotype was recorded many times. The chain joins TRBV12-3 or TRBV12-4 to TRBJ1-4; 11 bases are a match to TRBD1. The CDR3 spans 15 residues. The V gene end was trimmed by 5 bases and the J gene end by 6 bases; junction bases not matched to a gene: 5. CDR3: CASSPGTGGDEKLFF. As DNA, the CDR3 is TGTGCCAGCAGTCCAGGGACAGGGGGAGATGAAAAACTGTTTTTT.

The chain has TRBV29-1 and TRBJ2-5; D may correspond to TRBD1 or TRBD2 (5 bases each). This CDR3 region has 13 residues. From germline, CDR1 is SQVTM and CDR2 ANQGSEA. Trimming stripped 4 bases from V and 11 bases from J, with 20 bases between. The CDR3 is CSVVLGQVGEQYF. The CDR3 nucleotides read TGCAGCGTTGTTCTGGGGCAGGTGGGGGAGCAGTACTTC.

CDR3 residues: CASSPSTPRGQYF. The CDR3 coding sequence is TGTGCCAGCAGTCCCAGTACCCCCCGCGGGCAGTATTTT. This chain joins TRBV28 and TRBJ2-3; D unresolved. V was shortened by 5 bases and J by 11 bases, with 17 bases between the two germline ends. CDR3 length: 13 amino acids. Germline CDR1 and CDR2: MDHEN and SYDVKM.

The V and J genes are TRBV3-1 and TRBJ1-2; no firm D call. V lost 0 bases to trimming and J lost 7 bases, with 18 bases between them. The length of the CDR3 is 16 residues. Germline CDR1 and CDR2: LGHDT and YNNKEL (reference sequence). The CDR3 here is CASSQDNSTPWAGYTF. The CDR3 coding sequence is TGTGCCAGCAGCCAAGATAATAGTACACCATGGGCTGGCTACACCTTC.

This chain connects TRBV19 to TRBJ1-1; the D is unclear. The germline V gene has CDR1 LNHDA and CDR2 SQIVND (reference sequence). This CDR3 is built from 15 residues. V was cut by 5 bases and J by 1 base, with 14 bases left in between. CDR3 region: CASSPIQAPNTEAFF. Here the CDR3 DNA reads TGTGCCAGTAGTCCCATCCAAGCCCCGAACACTGAAGCTTTCTTT.

This clonotype was seen at least ten times. The J gene is TRBJ2-4, the V gene TRBV20-1, with TRBD1 identical over 7 bases. The V gene's germline CDR1 is DFQATT and CDR2 SNEGSKA (reference sequence). This CDR3 contains 15 residues. J lost 6 bases, V lost 4 bases, and 12 bases had no gene match. The CDR3 region has the DNA TGCAGTGCTAAGAAAGGGGGCGAGGGTTCAAACATTCAGTACTTC. Encoded protein: CSAKKGGEGSNIQYF.

The chain carries TRBV20-1 and TRBJ2-3, with TRBD2 matching 9 bases. The germline V gene encodes CDR1 DFQATT and CDR2 SNEGSKA (reference sequence). CDR3 length: 16 amino acids. The CDR3 DNA reads as TGCAGCCAGTCAGGCGTGAGGACTAGCGGCACAGATACGCAGTATTTT. Protein: CSQSGVRTSGTDTQYF.

This clonotype was detected only a few times. This chain connects TRBV15 to TRBJ2-5; D ambiguous. The J call is doubtful: the DNA matches TRBJ2-1 better. This CDR3 is 15 amino acids long. Germline values: CDR1 LNHNV, CDR2 YYDKDF (reference sequence). The CDR3 DNA is TGTGCCACCAGCAGAGTGGGATGGGGAAGCGATGAGCAGTTCTTC. It is translated as CATSRVGWGSDEQFF.

This clonotype appeared once. The chain links TRBV5-1 to TRBJ2-5; 11 bases match TRBD2. V lost 5 bases to trimming and J lost 1 base; unmatched junction nucleotides: 4. The CDR3 runs to 15 residues. Per germline, CDR1 SGHRS and CDR2 YFSETQ. The CDR3 spells CASRYGTSGQETQYF. CDR3 bases: TGCGCCAGCAGATATGGGACTAGCGGCCAAGAGACCCAGTACTTC.

The chain has TRBV7-9 and TRBJ2-3; D is undetermined. Germline values: CDR1 SEHNR, CDR2 FQNEAQ (reference sequence). The V end was cut by 1 base, the J end by 2 bases, with 16 bases between. CDR3 length: 17 amino acids. The CDR3 here is CASSLGYGSPITDTQYF. The CDR3 nucleotides are TGTGCCAGCAGCTTAGGGTACGGCAGCCCTATCACAGATACGCAGTATTTT.

This clonotype appeared a few times. The chain has TRBV11-1 and TRBJ2-1; 8 bases are a match to TRBD2. Germline CDR1 reads SGHAT; CDR2 reads FQDESV (reference sequence). V dropped 9 bases and J dropped 8; count of bases not matched to a gene: 6. The CDR3 contains 12 residues. Written as DNA, the CDR3 is TGTGCCAGTGGGAGCGGGGGCGATGAGCAGTTCTTC. Translating gives CASGSGGDEQFF.

The gene calls are TRBV12-3 or TRBV12-4 and TRBJ1-1; no definite D call. V lost 8 bases, J lost 2 bases, and 12 bases lay in between. The CDR3 loop spans 13 amino acids. CDR3 residues: CASGIRANTEAFF. CDR3 nucleotide sequence: TGTGCCAGCGGGATACGGGCCAACACTGAAGCTTTCTTT.

Only one count was recorded for this clonotype. The chain employs TRBV18 and TRBJ2-1; 12 nucleotides match TRBD2. The length of the CDR3 is 14 residues. CDR1 is KGHSH and CDR2 is LQKENI in the germline V gene. Trimming at V came to 5 bases and at J to 7 bases, leaving 3 bases not matched to a gene. The CDR3 DNA sequence: TGTGCCAGCTCAGGACTAGCGGGATCAAATGAGCAGTTCTTC. This sequence encodes CASSGLAGSNEQFF.

The rearrangement uses TRBV5-1 and TRBJ1-2; the match to TRBD1 covers 9 bases. The germline V gene has CDR1 SGHRS and CDR2 YFSETQ. The CDR3 covers 13 residues. V trimming: 4 bases; J trimming: 8 bases; junction bases outside the gene matches: 6. The CDR3 sequence is CASSEDRGEGYTF. The CDR3, as DNA: TGCGCCAGCAGCGAAGACAGGGGGGAGGGCTACACCTTC.

The chain joins TRBV7-2 to TRBJ2-3, with D possibly being TRBD1 or TRBD2 (6 bases each). Germline CDR1 is SGHTA and CDR2 is FQGNSA. V was clipped by 3 bases and J by 5 bases, with 12 bases between them. The CDR3 is 14 residues long. The CDR3 region is CASSFPGGLDTQYF. CDR3 DNA sequence: TGTGCCAGCAGCTTTCCCGGGGGCCTAGATACGCAGTATTTT.

The CDR3 bases are TGTGCCAGCAGCTCGGGACCGCGTAACACTGAAGCTTTCTTT. This encodes CASSSGPRNTEAFF. The rearrangement links TRBV9 to TRBJ1-1; TRBD1 might be the D (5 bases). The CDR3 consists of 14 residues. V was trimmed by 4 bases and J by 2 bases, leaving 12 bases between them. Germline V gene data show CDR1 as SGDLS and CDR2 as YYNGEE.

V and J are TRBV10-3 and TRBJ2-3; 14 nucleotides match TRBD2. V was pared by 2 bases and J by 4 bases, with 5 bases of the junction left unmatched. This CDR3 region has 17 residues. The germline gives CDR1 ENHRY, CDR2 SYGVKD. CDR3 region: CAISEGMGLAGADTQYF. CDR3 bases: TGTGCCATCAGTGAGGGTATGGGACTAGCGGGAGCAGATACGCAGTATTTT.

The chain joins TRBV14 to TRBJ2-6; 7 bases match TRBD1. The V and J ends lost 4 bases and 2 bases, in that order; junction bases with no gene match: 11. Germline lookup yields CDR1 SGHDN and CDR2 FVKESK. The CDR3 is made up of 18 amino acids. This CDR3 reads CASSPQSGTATGANVLTF. CDR3 DNA sequence: TGTGCCAGCAGCCCCCAATCCGGGACAGCGACTGGGGCCAACGTCCTGACTTTC.